A selection of T cell receptor beta chains follows, all from one sample in a study of shared clonotypes between healthy human individuals. Using immunoSEQ multiplex PCR, the repertoire was profiled, and TCRdb retains in-frame clones only, with some absent. The table has roughly 2.6 million clones, more than 80% seen once; the top ten hold more than 0.12%. Material: naive CD4+ T cells sorted from blood. The receptors were gathered from a young man in good health. Each CDR3 is given with its conserved first and last residue. A D gene is named only where the DNA matches it firmly. Some rows have no size entry. The others give once, few or many, or a class for an expanded clone.

CASRSTKAKNIQYF,TGTGCCAGCAGGTCAACAAAAGCCAAAAACATTCAGTACTTC,14,.,TRBV11-2,.,TRBJ2-4
CASSLVSGVDQPQHF,TGTGCCAGCAGCTTAGTTTCTGGGGTCGATCAGCCCCAGCATTTT,15,.,TRBV7-2,.,TRBJ1-5
CASSSSPETEAFF,TGTGCCAGCTCATCCTCCCCCGAAACTGAAGCTTTCTTT,13,.,TRBV18,.,TRBJ1-1
CASSLASGTNEKLFF,TGTGCCAGCAGCTTGGCCTCGGGAACTAATGAAAAACTGTTTTTT,15,.,TRBV5-4,once,TRBJ1-4
CAWSVRAGDNSPLHF,TGTGCCTGGAGTGTAAGGGCAGGGGACAATTCACCCCTCCACTTT,15,.,TRBV30,.,TRBJ1-6
CASSLEPDLLAHEQYF,TGCGCCAGCAGCTTGGAGCCCGACCTTCTCGCCCACGAGCAGTACTTC,16,.,TRBV5-1,.,TRBJ2-7
CAWSPGVDNEQFF,TGTGCCTGGAGTCCGGGAGTCGACAATGAGCAGTTCTTC,13,.,TRBV30,.,TRBJ2-1
CASSLRQTRGSLLFF,TGTGCCAGCAGCTTGAGGCAAACCCGGGGTTCTCTCCTGTTTTTT,15,.,TRBV5-6,.,TRBJ1-4
CASSHSLTGGSYNEQFF,TGCGCCAGCAGTCATTCCCTGACAGGGGGCTCCTACAATGAGCAGTTCTTC,17,TRBD1,TRBV23-1,.,TRBJ2-1
CASSEWMRQGVASEQYF,TGTGCCAGCAGTGAATGGATGAGACAGGGGGTGGCTAGCGAGCAGTACTTC,17,TRBD1,TRBV6-1,once,TRBJ2-7
CASSPAQYF,TGTGCCAGCAGCCCGGCCCAGTACTTC,9,.,TRBV9,.,TRBJ2-5
CASSYSSAGGNEQFF,TGTGCCAGCAGTTACTCGAGCGCCGGAGGGAATGAGCAGTTCTTC,15,.,TRBV6-5,.,TRBJ2-1
CASSDCVRRRGSYNSPLHF,TGTGCCAGCAGTGACTGCGTCCGACGACGTGGCTCCTATAATTCACCCCTCCACTTT,19,.,TRBV6-4,once,TRBJ1-6
CASSIGGGLSDTQYF,TGTGCCAGTAGTATAGGGGGGGGCCTATCAGATACGCAGTATTTT,15,.,TRBV19,.,TRBJ2-3
CASSSGTSVRTDTQYF,TGCGCCAGCAGCTCCGGGACTAGCGTCAGAACAGATACGCAGTATTTT,16,TRBD2,TRBV5-1,.,TRBJ2-3
CASSWTVTAYEQYF,TGTGCCAGCAGTTGGACAGTAACGGCCTACGAGCAGTACTTC,14,.,TRBV6-5,.,TRBJ2-7
CASSLDPGGSGNTIYF,TGTGCCAGCAGCTTGGACCCAGGGGGATCAGGAAACACCATATATTTT,16,TRBD1,TRBV7-2,.,TRBJ1-3
CASSLVLEAIDTQYF,TGTGCCAGCAGCTTAGTCCTCGAGGCAATAGATACGCAGTATTTT,15,.,TRBV7-2,once,TRBJ2-3
CASSFRTIRDLLRTQYF,TGTGCCAGCAGTTTTCGCACGATTAGGGACCTTTTAAGGACCCAGTACTTC,17,.,TRBV28,.,TRBJ2-5
CASSTTGSGNTIYF,TGTGCCAGCAGTACGACAGGGTCTGGAAACACCATATATTTT,14,TRBD1,TRBV9,.,TRBJ1-3
CASSLEALAGSEQYF,TGTGCCAGCAGCTTGGAGGCCCTAGCGGGATCCGAGCAGTACTTC,15,TRBD2,TRBV5-6,.,TRBJ2-7
CASSPPVGRVADTEAFF,TGTGCCAGCTCACCACCGGTGGGCAGGGTGGCCGACACTGAAGCTTTCTTT,17,.,TRBV18,.,TRBJ1-1
CASGSTGLGEQFF,TGTGCTAGTGGCTCGACAGGGCTGGGTGAGCAGTTCTTC,13,TRBD1,TRBV12-5,.,TRBJ2-1
CASSYTANYEQYF,TGTGCCAGCAGTTACACGGCCAACTACGAGCAGTACTTC,13,.,TRBV6-5,.,TRBJ2-7
CASSQMSGEDTEAFF,TGTGCCAGCAGCCAAATGTCAGGGGAGGACACTGAAGCTTTCTTT,15,.,TRBV2,.,TRBJ1-1
CASSGQGFQETQYF,TGTGCCAGCAGTGGGCAGGGTTTCCAAGAGACCCAGTACTTC,14,.,TRBV2,.,TRBJ2-5
CAISESETPKGEQYF,TGTGCCATCAGTGAGTCGGAGACCCCGAAGGGCGAGCAGTACTTC,15,.,TRBV10-3,.,TRBJ2-7
CASTPGSGANVLTF,TGTGCCAGCACTCCAGGCTCTGGGGCCAACGTCCTGACTTTC,14,.,TRBV6-5,.,TRBJ2-6
CASSSPGGRNSYEQYF,TGTGCCAGCAGTTCCCCGGGAGGGCGAAACTCCTACGAGCAGTACTTC,16,TRBD2,TRBV27,.,TRBJ2-7
CASSLTGGALETQYF,TGTGCCAGCAGCTTAACAGGGGGCGCATTGGAGACCCAGTACTTC,15,TRBD1,TRBV7-9,.,TRBJ2-5